A single sample is the source of the 8 T cell receptor beta chains below, sequenced in a study of T cell repertoires in cytomegalovirus infection. MiXCR, run by TCRdb on the reads, gives a single entry per CDR3 protein. This table holds about 320,000 distinct CDR3 sequences, over 7.5% found once. Sequencing was carried out using PBMCs. All receptors come from a human donor in good health (CMV status not recorded). Some clones in this sample may be carry-over from other donors' samples.

This clonotype was seen ten or more times. The V and J genes are TRBV10-3 and TRBJ2-1, with TRBD1 matching 10 bases. The CDR3 loop spans 15 amino acids. The J segment lost 15 bases and the V segment lost 0 bases, leaving 11 bases of the junction unmatched. Germline V lookup: CDR1 ENHRY, CDR2 SYGVKD. This chain's CDR3 is CAISESNRGGTGVFF. Written as DNA, the CDR3 is TGTGCCATCAGTGAGTCGAATCGAGGAGGGACAGGGGTGTTCTTC.

This clonotype was picked up many times. The chain couples TRBV27 to TRBJ1-1, with 8 positions matching TRBD1. CDR3 length: 14 amino acids. The V gene's germline CDR1 is MNHEY and CDR2 SMNVEV (reference sequence). V was clipped by 6 bases and J by 4 bases; unmatched bases: 7. The CDR3 nucleotides read TGTGCCAGCAGCCTCGACAGGGGAAGCACTGAAGCTTTCTTT. This sequence encodes CASSLDRGSTEAFF.

This clonotype occurred many times. The rearrangement joins TRBV12-3 or TRBV12-4 to TRBJ1-1; tentative D call: TRBD1 (6 bases). V was clipped by 5 bases and J by 1 base, with 17 bases between them. There are 16 residues in the CDR3. DNA for the CDR3: TGTGCCAGCAGTCCGATTGGTTCGGGACAGAACACTGAAGCTTTCTTT. Its translation: CASSPIGSGQNTEAFF.

This clonotype was detected ten times or more. J is TRBJ2-7 and V is TRBV7-2, with no clear D. CDR1 and CDR2 (germline): SGHTA, FQGNSA. V lost 3 bases and J lost 3, with 15 bases in between. This CDR3 comprises 15 residues. CDR3 nucleotide sequence: TGTGCCAGCAGCTTCACCTCCGGTAAGGGCTACGAGCAGTACTTC. Translating it yields CASSFTSGKGYEQYF.

The chain has TRBV28 and TRBJ2-7, with TRBD2 matching 7 bases. Germline trimming cut 8 bases from V and 7 bases from J; bases unmatched to any gene: 17. Germline CDR1 reads MDHEN; CDR2 reads SYDVKM. CDR3 length: 15 residues. For the CDR3, the DNA is TGTGCCAGCGGGTATGAGGGGAGGGTGGTGGGTGAGCAGTACTTC. Translating it yields CASGYEGRVVGEQYF.

In its sample, this clonotype was seen a few times. The chain combines TRBV20-1 with TRBJ1-1, with 7 bases aligning to TRBD1. There are 14 residues in the CDR3. The J segment lost 1 base and the V segment lost 0 bases, leaving 2 bases of the junction unmatched. The germline V gene has CDR1 DFQATT and CDR2 SNEGSKA (reference sequence). CDR3 residues: CSARDGTANTEAFF. The DNA for the CDR3 is TGCAGTGCTAGAGATGGGACAGCGAACACTGAAGCTTTCTTT.

This clonotype was seen a handful of times. The chain combines TRBV20-1 with TRBJ2-2, with D possibly being TRBD1 or TRBD2 (6 bases each). The CDR3 has 18 amino acids. Trimming stripped 1 base from V and 0 bases from J, with 18 bases between. Germline loops: CDR1 DFQATT, CDR2 SNEGSKA (reference sequence). The CDR3 loop is CSARGDSMGQTNTGELFF. For the CDR3, the DNA is TGCAGTGCTAGAGGGGACTCGATGGGACAAACGAACACCGGGGAGCTGTTTTTT.

The chain has TRBV27 and TRBJ2-7, with 12 bases aligning to TRBD2. V lost 6 bases and J lost 6; bases outside the gene matches: 9. The CDR3 is 15 amino acids. CDR1 is MNHEY, CDR2 SMNVEV, per germline (reference sequence). In DNA form, the CDR3 reads TGTGCCAGCAGGCTAGCGGGAGGGCCAACATCCGAGCAGTACTTC. This codes for CASRLAGGPTSEQYF.